These 15 T cell receptor beta chains were sequenced from one sample in a study of T cells after yellow fever vaccination. MiXCR was run by TCRdb on the 5' RACE reads, yielding one entry per CDR3 protein. This sample carries 30,000 or so distinct CDR3 sequences, 6.3% of them seen once, and the ten largest clones take 20% to 25%. The starting material was PBMCs, either bulk or a sorted T-cell subset (CD4+, CD8+, memory, or dextramer-sorted; not recorded which), obtained on the day of the yellow fever booster vaccination. The receptors were sampled from a man aged 25 to 40 who received the YFV17D yellow fever vaccine.

The chain has TRBV20-1 and TRBJ2-7, with 10 nucleotides matching TRBD2. V lost 7 bases to trimming and J lost 5 bases; unmatched junction nucleotides: 14. Germline CDR1 reads DFQATT; CDR2 reads SNEGSKA (reference sequence). The CDR3 spans 15 residues. The DNA for the CDR3 is TGCAGTGTTTGGGGTCGGGGACTAGCGAGGAACGAGCAGTACTTC. Amino acid sequence: CSVWGRGLARNEQYF.

The chain is built from TRBV11-1 and TRBJ2-1; 12 bases line up with TRBD2. J gave up 7 bases and V 2 bases, and 12 bases lay outside the gene matches. The CDR3 has 18 amino acids. CDR1 SGHAT and CDR2 FQDESV come from the germline V gene (reference sequence). The CDR3 region is CASSLPFRLAGVGNEQFF. The CDR3 DNA sequence: TGTGCCAGCAGCTTACCCTTTCGACTAGCGGGAGTAGGAAATGAGCAGTTCTTC.

In its sample, this clonotype was seen many times. The chain joins TRBV20-1 to TRBJ2-1; no definite D call. The CDR3 sequence is 11 residues long. The V and J ends lost 0 bases and 16 bases respectively, with 13 bases between them. Germline lookup yields CDR1 DFQATT and CDR2 SNEGSKA (reference sequence). CDR3 bases: TGCAGTGCTAGAGATCTAGACTCATACTTCTTC. This translates into CSARDLDSYFF.

This clonotype was picked up many times. V is TRBV12-5 and J is TRBJ2-2; a possible D gene is TRBD2 (6 bases). Germline assignment: CDR1 LGHNT and CDR2 FRNRAP. V was cut by 3 bases and J by 1 base, with 9 bases left in between. The CDR3 length is 15 residues. CDR3 in DNA: TGTGCTAGTGGTTTCGGCGGGGTGAACACCGGGGAGCTGTTTTTT. This sequence encodes CASGFGGVNTGELFF.

This clonotype showed up just a few times. The V and J genes are TRBV29-1 and TRBJ2-7; D is perhaps TRBD2 (6 bases). The length of the CDR3 is 13 residues. Trimming removed 4 bases from V and 5 bases from J, with 15 bases in between. From germline, CDR1 is SQVTM and CDR2 ANQGSEA. The CDR3 region is CSVVGFGGNEQYF. As DNA, the CDR3 is TGCAGCGTTGTCGGCTTCGGCGGGAACGAGCAGTACTTC.

Note on this clonotype: A read error is possible here, since a much larger clone lies one base away. The chain has TRBV5-4 and TRBJ2-1; no definite D call. This CDR3 has 12 residues. Germline V gene sequence: CDR1 SGHNT, CDR2 YYREEE (reference sequence). Written as DNA, the CDR3 is TGTGTCAGCAGCTTGCAAGTGGGTGAGCAGTTCTTC. Encoded protein: CVSSLQVGEQFF.

The CDR3 reads CSARAPSEMEQYF. The CDR3 DNA reads TGCAGTGCTAGGGCCCCTAGCGAGATGGAGCAGTACTTC. The chain couples TRBV20-1 to TRBJ2-7; D may be TRBD2 (6 bases). The V end was cut by 3 bases, the J end by 7 bases, with 16 bases between. The germline V gene encodes CDR1 DFQATT and CDR2 SNEGSKA (reference sequence). The CDR3 runs 13 residues.

This clonotype has at least ten counts. The chain carries TRBV12-3 or TRBV12-4 and TRBJ2-3; D gene unclear. CDR3 size: 14 residues. Trimming pared 10 bases from V and 2 bases from J, leaving 16 bases between. CDR3 bases: TGTGCCACCGCTGAGTCGGCCGCCACAGATACGCAGTATTTT. The encoded protein is CATAESAATDTQYF.

This clonotype was detected a few times. The chain carries TRBV6-2 or TRBV6-3 and TRBJ2-1; 7 positions agree with TRBD2. The V segment lost 6 bases and the J segment 8 bases; nucleotides outside the gene matches: 10. The CDR3 totals 14 residues. CDR1 and CDR2 (germline): MNHEY, SVGEGT. The CDR3, as DNA: TGTGCCAGCAGAACGAGCGGGATCAGGGATGAGCAGTTCTTC. Amino acids: CASRTSGIRDEQFF.

This clonotype was found many times. CDR3 nucleotide sequence: TGTGCCAGCAGTACCTTCGCGGAGGGCACCGAGCAGTACTTC. Translated, it gives CASSTFAEGTEQYF. This rearrangement joins TRBV6-1 to TRBJ2-7; maybe TRBD2 (6 bases). The ends were cut back, 5 bases at V and 6 bases at J, with 17 bases in the middle. Germline V gene lookup returns CDR1 MNHNS and CDR2 SASEGT. CDR3 length equals 14 residues.

The chain uses TRBV15 and TRBJ2-5, with a weak D call TRBD2 (6 bases). V lost 5 bases and J 5 bases, leaving 18 bases between the germline ends. Germline CDR1 LNHNV, CDR2 YYDKDF (reference sequence). This CDR3 is built from 15 residues. CDR3 loop: CATSPRAVGGETQYF. The CDR3 DNA reads TGTGCCACCAGCCCACGCGCGGTTGGGGGGGAGACCCAGTACTTC.

There are a few counts of this clonotype. J is TRBJ2-2 and V is TRBV12-3 or TRBV12-4, with D possibly matching TRBD1 (5 bases). The CDR3 extends over 14 amino acids. V lost 5 bases and J lost 7, with 14 bases in between. The CDR3, as DNA: TGTGCCAGCAGTCAGGGCGTCGACAGCGGGGAGCTGTTTTTT. Protein: CASSQGVDSGELFF.

The V gene is TRBV5-4, the J gene TRBJ2-3, with D unclear. Germline values: CDR1 SGHNT, CDR2 YYREEE (reference sequence). Between the trimmed V and J ends, which lost 0 bases and 6 bases, there was a span of 8 bases. The CDR3 is 13 amino acids. Written as DNA, the CDR3 is TGTGCCAGCAGCTTGGGGGCTTCGGATACGCAGTATTTT. Amino acid sequence: CASSLGASDTQYF.

In its sample, this clonotype is medium-sized. The rearrangement joins TRBV29-1 to TRBJ2-6, with D hard to call. The CDR3 contains 13 residues. CDR1 is SQVTM, CDR2 ANQGSEA, per germline. Trimming removed 4 bases from V and 0 bases from J, with 4 bases in between. The CDR3 loop is CSVARSGANVLTF. In nucleotides, the CDR3 is TGCAGCGTTGCCCGCTCTGGGGCCAACGTCCTGACTTTC.

J is TRBJ2-1 and V is TRBV30; D gene unclear. Germline CDR1 is GTSNPN and CDR2 is SVGIG (reference sequence). Between the trimmed V and J ends, which lost 8 bases and 0 bases, there was a span of 14 bases. CDR3 length equals 14 residues. The CDR3 DNA reads TGTGCCCGAGACCTCGGCAGCTCCTACAATGAGCAGTTCTTC. It yields the protein CARDLGSSYNEQFF. Filled out from reference TRBV30 and TRBJ2-1, the complete variable domain reads SQTIHQWPATLVQPVGSPLSLECTVEGTSNPNLYWYRQAAGRGLQLLFYSVGIGQISSEVPQNLSASRPQDRQFILSSKKLLLSDSGFYLCARDLGSSYNEQFFGPGTRLTVL.